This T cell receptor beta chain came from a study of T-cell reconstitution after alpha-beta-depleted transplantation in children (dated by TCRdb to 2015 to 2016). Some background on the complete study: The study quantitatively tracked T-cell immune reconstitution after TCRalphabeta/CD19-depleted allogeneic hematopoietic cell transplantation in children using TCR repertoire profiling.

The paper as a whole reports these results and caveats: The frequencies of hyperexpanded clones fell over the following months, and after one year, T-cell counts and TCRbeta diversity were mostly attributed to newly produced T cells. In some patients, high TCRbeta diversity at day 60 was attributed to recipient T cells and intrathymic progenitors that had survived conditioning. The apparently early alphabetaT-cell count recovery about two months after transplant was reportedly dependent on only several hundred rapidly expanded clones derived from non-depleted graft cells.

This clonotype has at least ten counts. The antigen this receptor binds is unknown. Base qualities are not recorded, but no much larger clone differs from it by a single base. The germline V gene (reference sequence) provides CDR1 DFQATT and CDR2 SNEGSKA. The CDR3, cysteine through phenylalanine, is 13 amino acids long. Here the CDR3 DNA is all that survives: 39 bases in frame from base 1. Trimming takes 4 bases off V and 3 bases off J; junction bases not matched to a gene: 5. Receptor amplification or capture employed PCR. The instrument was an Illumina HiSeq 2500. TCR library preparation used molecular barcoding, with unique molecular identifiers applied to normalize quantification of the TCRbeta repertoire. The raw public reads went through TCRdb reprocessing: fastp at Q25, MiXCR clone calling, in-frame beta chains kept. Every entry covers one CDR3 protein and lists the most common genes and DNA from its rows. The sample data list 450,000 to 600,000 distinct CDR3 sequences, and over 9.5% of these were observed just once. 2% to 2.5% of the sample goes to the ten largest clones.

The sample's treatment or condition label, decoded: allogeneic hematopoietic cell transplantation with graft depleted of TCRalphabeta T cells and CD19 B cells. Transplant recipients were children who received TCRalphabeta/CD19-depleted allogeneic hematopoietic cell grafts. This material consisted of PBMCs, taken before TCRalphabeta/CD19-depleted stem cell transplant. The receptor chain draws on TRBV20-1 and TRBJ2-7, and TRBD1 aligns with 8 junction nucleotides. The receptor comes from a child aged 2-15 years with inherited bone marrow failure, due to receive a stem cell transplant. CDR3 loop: CSATGQGGYEQYF. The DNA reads TGCAGTGCTACAGGACAGGGTGGCTACGAGCAGTACTTC.